This TCR beta chain was captured in a study of OX40 agonist ivuxolimab in advanced cancers. This CDR3 contains 15 residues. Germline V lookup: CDR1 SGHTS, CDR2 YDEGEE. The ends were cut back, 2 bases at V and 1 base at J, with 10 bases in the middle. Produced via immunoSEQ multiplex PCR; TCRdb's table is partial and in-frame only. The data show more than 80,000 clones, with 85% to 90% seen just once and around 2% held by the top ten. This clone came up a few times. It was autoimmune disease history or systemic immunosuppression that excluded patients. Sequencing used CD4+ or CD8+ T cells sorted from blood, obtained in a trial of the OX40 agonist ivuxolimab. This receptor was identified in an adult with an advanced solid tumor such as melanoma, head and neck, liver or kidney cancer. This sequence joins TRBV5-8 and TRBJ2-4, with a weak D call TRBD2 (5 bases). CDR3 sequence: CASSFGSLAKNIQYF. As DNA, the CDR3 is TGTGCCAGCAGCTTTGGGAGTTTGGCCAAAAACATTCAGTACTTC.